Shown below are 18 T cell receptor beta chains from a single sample sequenced in a study of Ad26.COV2.S vaccination and SARS-CoV-2 variants (TCRdb year 2021). The intended sense of this specimen's treatment or condition label: some 20 received Ad26.COV2.S at low or high dose, single or two shots; 5 received placebo; per-sample allocation not given. Repertoires of vaccine and placebo recipients were sequenced from samples collected on day 63 after the first injection. Library generation was performed with the immunoSEQ multiplex PCR assay. Sourced from immuneACCESS, this table was stored by TCRdb with only in-frame sequences that have V and J called. A share of the clones is absent; for the studies checked, an unresolved V gene accounts for under half, and the remainder has no known explanation. The sample records around 400,000 clones, 80% to 95% of which are singletons. The top ten clones comprise more than 10% of the sample.

This sample comprised peripheral blood, obtained in a trial of Ad26.COV2.S vaccine versus placebo. The receptors were sampled from a person aged 18 to 59 who received the Ad26.COV2.S COVID-19 vaccine or a placebo.

The chain uses TRBV29-1 and TRBJ1-1, with TRBD1 identical over 7 bases. The V gene's germline CDR1 is SQVTM and CDR2 ANQGSEA. CDR3 length: 14 amino acids. After removal of 3 bases from V and 4 bases from J, the junction contained 8 bases not matched to a gene. As DNA, the CDR3 is TGCAGCGTTGACTTAGCAGGGGGAGCCACTGAAGCTTTCTTT. Translating it yields CSVDLAGGATEAFF. The full variable domain, completed using reference TRBV29-1 and TRBJ1-1, is SAVISQKPSRDICQRGTSLTIQCQVDSQVTMMFWYRQQPGQSLTLIATANQGSEATYESGFVIDKFPISRPNLTFSTLTVSNMSPEDSSIYLCSVDLAGGATEAFFGQGTRLTVV.

The chain employs TRBV19 and TRBJ2-1, with D perhaps matching TRBD1 (5 bases). Germline values: CDR1 LNHDA, CDR2 SQIVND (reference sequence). V dropped 6 bases and J dropped 3 bases, with 12 bases sitting between them. The length of the CDR3 is 14 residues. CDR3 loop: CASSPLGLYNEQFF. The CDR3 DNA follows: TGTGCCAGTAGCCCCCTGGGGCTCTACAATGAGCAGTTCTTC.

The CDR3 reads CASSLGPARGLETQYF. CDR3 DNA sequence: TGTGCCAGCAGCTTAGGACCTGCTCGGGGATTGGAGACCCAGTACTTC. The chain combines TRBV11-3 with TRBJ2-5; D possibly corresponds to TRBD2 (5 bases). Trimming removed 1 base at V and 5 bases at J, with 17 bases between. In germline, CDR1 is SGHNT, CDR2 YENEEA. This CDR3 spans 16 amino acids. Using reference TRBV11-3 and TRBJ2-5 for the parts outside the CDR3, the full variable domain is EAGVVQSPRYKIIEKKQPVAFWCNPISGHNTLYWYLQNLGQGPELLIRYENEEAVDDSQLPKDRFSAERLKGVDSTLKIQPAELGDSAVYLCASSLGPARGLETQYFGPGTRLLVL.

This clone was counted a few times. The chain employs TRBV2 and TRBJ2-5; D gene unclear. Trimming cost V 5 bases and J 4 bases, with 5 bases left between them. The germline V gene encodes CDR1 SNHLY and CDR2 FYNNEI. This CDR3 has 11 residues. CDR3 sequence (DNA): TGTGCCAGCAGTTTTAGAGAGACCCAGTACTTC. Protein sequence: CASSFRETQYF.

As regards this clone: Other nucleotide sequences in the sample specify the same CDR3. V gene TRBV18 combines with J gene TRBJ1-5; D call uncertain. The CDR3 is made up of 13 amino acids. V shed 2 bases and J shed 0 bases, with 2 bases lying between them. Germline V gene sequence: CDR1 KGHSH, CDR2 LQKENI. CDR3 region: CASSPNSNQPQHF. The CDR3 DNA reads as TGTGCCAGCTCACCAAATAGCAATCAGCCCCAGCATTTT.

This chain links TRBV11-3 with TRBJ2-7; maybe TRBD2 (5 bases). V dropped 5 bases and J dropped 4 bases, with 12 bases sitting between them. CDR3 length equals 13 residues. CDR1 is SGHNT, CDR2 YENEEA, per germline. The CDR3 DNA reads TGTGCCAGCAGCCTCACCGGGGATTACGAGCAGTACTTC. It specifies CASSLTGDYEQYF.

The chain carries TRBV5-1 and TRBJ1-3; D is ambiguous. The CDR3 consists of 14 residues. The germline V and J ends were trimmed by 5 bases and 3 bases, with 12 bases remaining between them. Germline values: CDR1 SGHRS, CDR2 YFSETQ. The CDR3, as DNA: TGCGCCAGCAGGGAAGACGTCGGTGGAAACACCATATATTTT. Amino acids: CASREDVGGNTIYF.

This clone has more than one count but fewer than ten. CDR3 DNA: TGTGCCAGCAGCTCTTACAGGGTTCCCCGGCCCCAGCATTTT. Its protein is CASSSYRVPRPQHF. The chain joins TRBV7-8 to TRBJ1-5; possibly TRBD1 for D (6 bases). Trimming cost V 4 bases and J 9 bases, with 16 bases left between them. CDR1 is SGHVS, CDR2 FQNEAQ, per germline. The CDR3 runs to 14 residues. The whole variable domain, filled in from reference TRBV7-8 and TRBJ1-5, reads GAGVSQSPRYKVAKRGQDVALRCDPISGHVSLFWYQQALGQGPEFLTYFQNEAQLDKSGLPSDRFFAERPEGSVSTLKIQRTQQEDSAVYLCASSSYRVPRPQHFGDGTRLSIL.

This clone has just one count. This chain links TRBV6-5 with TRBJ1-2; tentative D call: TRBD1 (5 bases). CDR3 length: 13 amino acids. V was cut by 6 bases and J by 6 bases, with 14 bases left in between. CDR1 is MNHEY and CDR2 is SVGAGI in the germline V gene. The DNA for the CDR3 is TGTGCCAGCAGCCGGGACCCTGGGGATGGCTACACCTTC. Protein product: CASSRDPGDGYTF.

The chain combines TRBV28 with TRBJ1-2; unclear D gene. Germline CDR1 MDHEN, CDR2 SYDVKM. The length of the CDR3 is 14 residues. V lost 6 bases and J 0 bases, leaving 11 bases between the germline ends. As DNA, the CDR3 is TGTGCCAGCAGGCCGTCAGAACCTAACTATGGCTACACCTTC. Its translation: CASRPSEPNYGYTF.

The chain employs TRBV23-1 and TRBJ2-3; perhaps D is TRBD1 or TRBD2 (5 bases each). TRBV23-1 is classed as an ORF, of uncertain function. This CDR3 region has 18 residues. V lost 4 bases and J 3 bases, leaving 23 bases between the germline ends. CDR3 region: CASSRGQDPRGGTDTQYF. As DNA, the CDR3 is TGCGCCAGCAGTCGAGGGCAGGACCCCCGGGGCGGGACAGATACGCAGTATTTT.

The V and J genes are TRBV6-1 and TRBJ1-5; the D is unclear. CDR1 MNHNS and CDR2 SASEGT come from the germline V gene. Trimming took off 2 bases at V and 4 bases at J, with 12 bases between the two ends. The CDR3 is made up of 15 amino acids. The CDR3 DNA reads TGTGCCAGCAGTGAACCGACCTTGGGTAATCAGCCCCAGCATTTT. Amino acid sequence: CASSEPTLGNQPQHF.

This clone has a single count. The chain recombines TRBV6-5 with TRBJ1-1; D is ambiguous. This CDR3 is built from 13 residues. The germline V gene encodes CDR1 MNHEY and CDR2 SVGAGI. Trimming removed 6 bases at V and 11 bases at J, with 19 bases between. The CDR3 loop reads CASRQPGEARAFF. The CDR3, as DNA: TGTGCCAGCAGACAACCGGGAGAAGCCCGGGCTTTCTTT.

V gene TRBV6-5 combines with J gene TRBJ2-2; D is ambiguous. In germline, CDR1 is MNHEY, CDR2 SVGAGI. V dropped 2 bases and J dropped 5 bases, with 6 bases sitting between them. The CDR3 spans 13 residues. CDR3 amino acids: CASSYPVTGELFF. DNA of the CDR3: TGTGCCAGCAGTTACCCAGTTACCGGGGAGCTGTTTTTT.

V usage is TRBV30 and J usage is TRBJ2-5, with D perhaps matching TRBD2 (5 bases). Trimming cost V 5 bases and J 2 bases, with 15 bases left between them. The CDR3 has 14 residues. The germline V gene has CDR1 GTSNPN and CDR2 SVGIG (reference sequence). For the CDR3, the DNA is TGTGCCTGGGCGGGCGGAGCAAAACAAGAGACCCAGTACTTC. Translated, it gives CAWAGGAKQETQYF. Full variable domain (rest looked up from reference TRBV30 and TRBJ2-5): SQTIHQWPATLVQPVGSPLSLECTVEGTSNPNLYWYRQAAGRGLQLLFYSVGIGQISSEVPQNLSASRPQDRQFILSSKKLLLSDSGFYLCAWAGGAKQETQYFGPGTRLLVL.

CDR3 nucleotides: TGTGCCAGCAGCGTACAAGGACAAAACACCGGGGAGCTGTTTTTT. This gives the protein CASSVQGQNTGELFF. The rearrangement links TRBV9 to TRBJ2-2; possibly TRBD1 for D (5 bases). V lost 1 base and J 2 bases, leaving 9 bases between the germline ends. This CDR3 contains 15 residues. The V gene's germline CDR1 is SGDLS and CDR2 YYNGEE.

This clone was seen a few times. Other nucleotide sequences in the sample specify the same CDR3. The chain joins TRBV18 to TRBJ1-5; D is unresolved. Germline V gene lookup returns CDR1 KGHSH and CDR2 LQKENI. With 3 bases removed from V and 5 bases from J, the gap between germline ends came to 8 bases. The CDR3 runs 13 residues. The CDR3 DNA reads TGTGCCAGCTCACCTCTGAGGGATCAGCCCCAGCATTTT. It specifies CASSPLRDQPQHF.

This rearrangement joins TRBV13 to TRBJ1-4; perhaps TRBD1 as D (6 bases). CDR1 is PRHDT, CDR2 FYEKMQ, per germline (reference sequence). Between the trimmed V and J ends, which lost 4 bases and 3 bases, there was a span of 12 bases. The CDR3 runs 15 residues. The CDR3 bases are TGTGCCAGCAGCTCCCTACAGGGCCCTAATGAAAAACTGTTTTTT. The encoded protein is CASSSLQGPNEKLFF.